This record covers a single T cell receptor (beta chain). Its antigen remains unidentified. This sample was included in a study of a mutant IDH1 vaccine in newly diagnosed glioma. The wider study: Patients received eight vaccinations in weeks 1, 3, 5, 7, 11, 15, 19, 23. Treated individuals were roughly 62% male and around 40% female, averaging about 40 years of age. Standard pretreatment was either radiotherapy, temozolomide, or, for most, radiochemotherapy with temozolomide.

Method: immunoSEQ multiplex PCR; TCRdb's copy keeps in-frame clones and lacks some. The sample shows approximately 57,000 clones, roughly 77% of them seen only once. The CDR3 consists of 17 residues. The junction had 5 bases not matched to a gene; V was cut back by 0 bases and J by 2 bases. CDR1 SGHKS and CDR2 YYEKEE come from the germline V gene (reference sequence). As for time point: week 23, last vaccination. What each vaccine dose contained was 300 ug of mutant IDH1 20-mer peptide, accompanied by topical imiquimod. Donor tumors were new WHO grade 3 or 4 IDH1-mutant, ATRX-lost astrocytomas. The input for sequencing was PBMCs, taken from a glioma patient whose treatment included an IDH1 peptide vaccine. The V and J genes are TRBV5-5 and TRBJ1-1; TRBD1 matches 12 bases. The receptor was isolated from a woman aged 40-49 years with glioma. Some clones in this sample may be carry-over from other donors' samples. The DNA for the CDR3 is TGTGCCAGCAGCTTGGTGGGACAGGGGGCTTACAACACTGAAGCTTTCTTT. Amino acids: CASSLVGQGAYNTEAFF.